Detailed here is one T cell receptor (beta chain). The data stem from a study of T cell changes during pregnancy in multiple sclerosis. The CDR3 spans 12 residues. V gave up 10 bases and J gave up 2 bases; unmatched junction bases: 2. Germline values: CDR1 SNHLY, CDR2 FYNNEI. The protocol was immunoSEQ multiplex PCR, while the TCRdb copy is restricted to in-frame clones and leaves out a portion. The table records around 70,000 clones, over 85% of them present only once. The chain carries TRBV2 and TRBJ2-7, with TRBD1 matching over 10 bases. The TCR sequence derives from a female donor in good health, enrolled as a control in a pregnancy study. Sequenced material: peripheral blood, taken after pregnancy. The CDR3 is CATGQGAYEQYF. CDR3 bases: TGTGCCACTGGACAGGGGGCCTACGAGCAGTACTTC.